Sequencing of this T cell receptor beta chain was carried out in a study of cytomegalovirus exposure and HLA in healthy donors. With 60 Vbeta and 13 Jbeta primers, the PCR was carried out. Measured with immunoSEQ multiplex PCR; TCRdb has only the in-frame clones, and not every one. The sample gives 130,000 to 150,000 clones, approximately 80% of which show up once; around 2.4% is in the top ten. This clone was seen only a few times. The antigen remains undetermined. Study-level points and caveats: In all likelihood, a cluster of highly shared sequence variants was a sequencing artifact. Later analysis identified several of the most significant clusters that appeared linked to common viral pathogens.

V shed 0 bases and J shed 5 bases, with 10 bases lying between them. This CDR3 contains 15 residues. The germline gives CDR1 LGHNA, CDR2 YNFKEQ. This sequence was found in a woman aged 18 to 35 in good health and CMV-seropositive. V gene TRBV4-2 combines with J gene TRBJ2-2; no clear D gene. Sequencing was done on a sample of PBMCs. CDR3 in amino acids: CASSQDHISTGELFF. In DNA, the CDR3 is TGTGCCAGCAGCCAAGATCACATTTCGACCGGGGAGCTGTTTTTT.